This T cell receptor beta chain was sequenced during a study of shared clonotypes between healthy human individuals. Study context: Per-donor plates numbered three CD4 naive, three CD4 memory, two CD8 naive and one CD8 memory.

About this clone: Its specificity is unknown.

Replicate PCRs run on sorted subsets employed approximately 0.2 ug DNA, approximately 30,000 T cell genomes. Sequenced by immunoSEQ multiplex PCR; TCRdb stores in-frame clones only, minus some. Of 1.4 million or so clones listed, less than 99% are singletons. Study-wide findings and caveats: Generation probability values for non-shared clonotypes were lower than those for clonotypes shared by all four donors.

The ends were cut back, 4 bases at V and 0 bases at J, with 12 bases in the middle. The CDR3 consists of 16 residues. In germline, CDR1 is SGHAT, CDR2 FQNNGV. The sequenced material came from naive CD4+ T cells sorted from blood. Subset here: CD45RA+ positively selected. The TCR sequence derives from a man younger than 40 in good health. This chain links TRBV11-2 with TRBJ1-4; D remains ambiguous. CDR3 loop: CASSSPGSSTNEKLFF. The CDR3 nucleotides are TGTGCCAGCAGCTCCCCGGGGTCTTCAACTAATGAAAAACTGTTTTTT. Full variable domain (rest looked up from reference TRBV11-2 and TRBJ1-4): EAGVAQSPRYKIIEKRQSVAFWCNPISGHATLYWYQQILGQGPKLLIQFQNNGVVDDSQLPKDRFSAERLKGVDSTLKIQPAKLEDSAVYLCASSSPGSSTNEKLFFGSGTQLSVL.